This T cell receptor beta chain was captured by sequencing in a study of shared clonotypes between healthy human individuals. Study overall: A donor's plate count was three for CD4 naive and three for CD4 memory; CD8 naive had two and CD8 memory one.

The CDR3 loop spans 14 amino acids. Germline V gene lookup returns CDR1 LNHDA and CDR2 SQIVND (reference sequence). V was pared by 8 bases and J by 6 bases, with 20 bases between. Naive CD8 cells lacked CD45RO, underwent positive selection for CCR7 and left out terminally differentiated effector memory CD45RA+ cells. A deep-level run was used for the assay. TCRdb's table, derived via immunoSEQ multiplex PCR, lists solely in-frame clones and lacks some. The table shows millions of clones, with around 96% occurring only once. A single count supports this clone. Sequencing used naive CD8+ T cells sorted from blood. The rearrangement joins TRBV19 to TRBJ2-7; a possible D gene is TRBD1 (6 bases). This sequence was found in a man aged 18 to 30 in good health. CDR3 coding DNA: TGTGCCAGTTCCCCCACGACACAGGGCCTCGAGCAGTACTTC. It codes for CASSPTTQGLEQYF. The variable domain in full, with the rest retrieved from reference TRBV19 and TRBJ2-7, is DGGITQSPKYLFRKEGQNVTLSCEQNLNHDAMYWYRQDPGQGLRLIYYSQIVNDFQKGDIAEGYSVSREKKESFPLTVTSAQKNPTAFYLCASSPTTQGLEQYFGPGTRLTVT.